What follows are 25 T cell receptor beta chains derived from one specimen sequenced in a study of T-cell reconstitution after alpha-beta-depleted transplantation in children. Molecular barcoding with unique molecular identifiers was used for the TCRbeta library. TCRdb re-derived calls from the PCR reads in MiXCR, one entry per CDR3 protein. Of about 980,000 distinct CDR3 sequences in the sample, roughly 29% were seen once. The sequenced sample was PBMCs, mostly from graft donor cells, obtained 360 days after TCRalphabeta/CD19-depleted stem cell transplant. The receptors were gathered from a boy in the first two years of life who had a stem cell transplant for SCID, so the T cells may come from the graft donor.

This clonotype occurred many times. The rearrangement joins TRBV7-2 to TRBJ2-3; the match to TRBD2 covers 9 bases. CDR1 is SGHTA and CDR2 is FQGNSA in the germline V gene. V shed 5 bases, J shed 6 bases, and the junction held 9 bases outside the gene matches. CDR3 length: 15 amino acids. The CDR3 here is CASSRTSVGYDTQYF. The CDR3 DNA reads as TGTGCCAGCAGCCGGACTAGCGTCGGGTATGATACGCAGTATTTT.

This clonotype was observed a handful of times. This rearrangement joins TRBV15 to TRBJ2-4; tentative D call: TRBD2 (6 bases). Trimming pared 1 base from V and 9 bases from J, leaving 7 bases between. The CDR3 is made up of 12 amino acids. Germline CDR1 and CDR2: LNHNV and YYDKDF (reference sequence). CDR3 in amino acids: CATSRVSGIQYF. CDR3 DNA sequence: TGTGCCACCAGCAGAGTTAGCGGCATTCAGTACTTC.

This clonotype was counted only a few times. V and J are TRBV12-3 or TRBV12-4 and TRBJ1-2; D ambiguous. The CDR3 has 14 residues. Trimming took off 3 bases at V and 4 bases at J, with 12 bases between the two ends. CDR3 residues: CASSFSTVVYGYTF. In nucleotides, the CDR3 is TGTGCCAGCAGTTTCAGCACCGTCGTCTATGGCTACACCTTC.

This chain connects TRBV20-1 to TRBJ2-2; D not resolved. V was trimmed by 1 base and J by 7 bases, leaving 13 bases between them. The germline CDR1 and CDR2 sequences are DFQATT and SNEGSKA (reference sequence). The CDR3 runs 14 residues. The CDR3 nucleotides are TGCAGTGCTAGAGCGGGTAGCCTGAACGGGGAGCTGTTTTTT. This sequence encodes CSARAGSLNGELFF.

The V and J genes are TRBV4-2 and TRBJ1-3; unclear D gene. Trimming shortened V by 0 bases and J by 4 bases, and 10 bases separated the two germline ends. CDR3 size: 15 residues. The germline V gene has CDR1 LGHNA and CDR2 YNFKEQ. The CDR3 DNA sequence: TGTGCCAGCAGCCAAGATGACCAGGTGGGAAACACCATATATTTT. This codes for CASSQDDQVGNTIYF.

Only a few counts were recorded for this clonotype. As DNA, the CDR3 is TGTGCCAGCAGTTACAGGGCGAGGAACACTGAAGCTTTCTTT. Translated: CASSYRARNTEAFF. V and J are TRBV13 and TRBJ1-1; maybe TRBD1 (6 bases). Germline CDR1 reads PRHDT; CDR2 reads FYEKMQ (reference sequence). The length of the CDR3 is 14 residues. V gave up 6 bases and J gave up 1 base, with 12 bases separating them.

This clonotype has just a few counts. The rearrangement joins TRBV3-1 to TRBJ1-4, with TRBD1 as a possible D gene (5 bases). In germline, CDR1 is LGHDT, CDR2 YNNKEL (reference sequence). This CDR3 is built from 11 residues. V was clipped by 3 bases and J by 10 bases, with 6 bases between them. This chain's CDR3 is CASSHGGKLFF. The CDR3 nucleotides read TGTGCCAGCAGCCACGGGGGAAAACTGTTTTTT.

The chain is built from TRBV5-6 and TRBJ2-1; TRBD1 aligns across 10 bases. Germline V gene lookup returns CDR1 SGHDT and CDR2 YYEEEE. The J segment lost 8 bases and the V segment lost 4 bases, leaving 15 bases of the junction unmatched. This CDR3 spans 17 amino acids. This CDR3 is CASSPIRGQGPKDEQFF. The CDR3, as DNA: TGTGCCAGCAGCCCCATCCGGGGACAGGGGCCTAAGGATGAGCAGTTCTTC.

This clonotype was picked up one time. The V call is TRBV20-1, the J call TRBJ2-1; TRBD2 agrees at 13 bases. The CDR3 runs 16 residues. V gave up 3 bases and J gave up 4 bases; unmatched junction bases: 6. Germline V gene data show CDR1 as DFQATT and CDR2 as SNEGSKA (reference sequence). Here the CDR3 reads CSASEPGLAGYNEQFF. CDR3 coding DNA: TGCAGTGCTAGTGAACCGGGACTAGCGGGGTACAATGAGCAGTTCTTC.

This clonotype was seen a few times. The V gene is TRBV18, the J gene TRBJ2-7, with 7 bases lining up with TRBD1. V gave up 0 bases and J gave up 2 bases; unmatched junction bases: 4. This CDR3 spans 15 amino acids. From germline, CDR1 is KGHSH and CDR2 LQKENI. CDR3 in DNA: TGTGCCAGCTCACCACCGACAGGGATAACCTACGAGCAGTACTTC. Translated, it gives CASSPPTGITYEQYF.

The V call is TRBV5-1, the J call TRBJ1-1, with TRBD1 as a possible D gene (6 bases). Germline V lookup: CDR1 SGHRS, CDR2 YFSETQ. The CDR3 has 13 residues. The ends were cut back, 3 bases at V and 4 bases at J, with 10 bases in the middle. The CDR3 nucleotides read TGCGCCAGCAGCTATGACAGGTCCACTGAAGCTTTCTTT. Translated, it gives CASSYDRSTEAFF.

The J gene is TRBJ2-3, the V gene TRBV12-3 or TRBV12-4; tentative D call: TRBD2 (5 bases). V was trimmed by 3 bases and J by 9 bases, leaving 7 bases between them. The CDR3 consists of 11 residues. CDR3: CASSFGVTQYF. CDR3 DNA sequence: TGTGCCAGCAGTTTCGGGGTAACGCAGTATTTT.

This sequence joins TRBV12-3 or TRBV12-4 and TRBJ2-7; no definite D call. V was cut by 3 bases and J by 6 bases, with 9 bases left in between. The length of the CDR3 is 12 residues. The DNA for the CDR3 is TGTGCCAGCAGTTTTGAGGCCTTCGAGCAGTACTTC. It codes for CASSFEAFEQYF.

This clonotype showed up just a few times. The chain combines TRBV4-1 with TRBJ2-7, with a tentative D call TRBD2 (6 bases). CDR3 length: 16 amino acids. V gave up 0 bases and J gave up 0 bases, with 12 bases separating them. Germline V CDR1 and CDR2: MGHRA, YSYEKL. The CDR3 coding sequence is TGCGCCAGCAGCCAAGAAGGGCGGGGAACCTCCTACGAGCAGTACTTC. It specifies CASSQEGRGTSYEQYF.

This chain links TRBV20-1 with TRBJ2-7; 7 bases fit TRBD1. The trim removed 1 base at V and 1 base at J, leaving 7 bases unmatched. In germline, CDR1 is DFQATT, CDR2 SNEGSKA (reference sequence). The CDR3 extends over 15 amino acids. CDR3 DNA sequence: TGCAGTGCTAGAGTGGCGCCGGGACAGTCCTACGAGCAGTACTTC. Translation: CSARVAPGQSYEQYF.

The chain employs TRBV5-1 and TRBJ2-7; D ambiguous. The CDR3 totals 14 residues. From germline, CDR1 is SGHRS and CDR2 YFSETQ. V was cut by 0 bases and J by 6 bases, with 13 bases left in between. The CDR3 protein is CASSLGLDRSEQYF. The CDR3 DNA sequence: TGCGCCAGCAGCTTGGGGCTTGATAGGAGCGAGCAGTACTTC. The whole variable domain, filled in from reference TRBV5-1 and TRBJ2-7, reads KAGVTQTPRYLIKTRGQQVTLSCSPISGHRSVSWYQQTPGQGLQFLFEYFSETQRNKGNFPGRFSGRQFSNSRSEMNVSTLELGDSALYLCASSLGLDRSEQYFGPGTRLTVT.

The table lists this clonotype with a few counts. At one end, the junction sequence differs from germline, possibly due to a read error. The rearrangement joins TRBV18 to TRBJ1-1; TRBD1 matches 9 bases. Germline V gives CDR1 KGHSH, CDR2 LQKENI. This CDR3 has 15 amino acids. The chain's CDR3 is CASSPQTGGNTEAFF. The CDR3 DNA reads TGTGCCAGCTCGCCACAGACAGGGGGGAACACTGAAGCTTTCTTT.

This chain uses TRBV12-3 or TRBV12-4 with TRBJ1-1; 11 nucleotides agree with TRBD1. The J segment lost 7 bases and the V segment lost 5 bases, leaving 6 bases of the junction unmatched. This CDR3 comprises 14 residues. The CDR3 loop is CASSGGTGGYEAFF. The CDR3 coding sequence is TGTGCCAGCAGTGGGGGGACAGGGGGTTATGAAGCTTTCTTT.

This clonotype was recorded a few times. In DNA form, the CDR3 reads TGTGCCAGCAGCTTAGAAGGGTCGACGGGTACGCAGTATTTT. Its protein product is CASSLEGSTGTQYF. This sequence joins TRBV7-6 and TRBJ2-3; the D is unclear. CDR3 length: 14 amino acids. CDR1 is SGHVS, CDR2 FNYEAQ, per germline. V gave up 1 base and J gave up 8 bases, with 13 bases separating them.

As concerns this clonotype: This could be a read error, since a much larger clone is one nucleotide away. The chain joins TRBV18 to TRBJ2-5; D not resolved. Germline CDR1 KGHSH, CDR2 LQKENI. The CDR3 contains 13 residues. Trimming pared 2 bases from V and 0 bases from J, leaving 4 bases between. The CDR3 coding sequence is TGTGCCAGCTCACCAGTGTACCAAGAGACCCAGTACTTC. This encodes CASSPVYQETQYF.

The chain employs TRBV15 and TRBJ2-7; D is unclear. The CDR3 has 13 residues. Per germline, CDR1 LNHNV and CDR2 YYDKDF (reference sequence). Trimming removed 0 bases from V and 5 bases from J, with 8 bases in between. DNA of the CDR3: TGTGCCACCAGCAGAGACCGGCAAAACGAGCAGTACTTC. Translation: CATSRDRQNEQYF.

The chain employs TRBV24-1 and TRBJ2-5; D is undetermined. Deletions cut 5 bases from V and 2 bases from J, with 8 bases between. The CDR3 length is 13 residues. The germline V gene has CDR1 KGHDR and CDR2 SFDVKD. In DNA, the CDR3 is TGTGCCACCAGTGGGCAGGCTCAAGAGACCCAGTACTTC. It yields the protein CATSGQAQETQYF.

CDR3 residues: CASSLGQGEPFF. The CDR3 DNA sequence: TGTGCCAGCAGCTTAGGACAGGGCGAACCTTTCTTT. The chain carries TRBV13 and TRBJ1-1; TRBD1 might be the D (6 bases). Germline CDR1 and CDR2: PRHDT and FYEKMQ (reference sequence). This CDR3 is 12 amino acids long. Trimming left V 0 bases short and J 12 bases short, with 11 bases between. The whole variable domain, filled in from reference TRBV13 and TRBJ1-1, reads AAGVIQSPRHLIKEKRETATLKCYPIPRHDTVYWYQQGPGQDPQFLISFYEKMQSDKGSIPDRFSAQQFSDYHSELNMSSLELGDSALYFCASSLGQGEPFFGQGTRLTVV.

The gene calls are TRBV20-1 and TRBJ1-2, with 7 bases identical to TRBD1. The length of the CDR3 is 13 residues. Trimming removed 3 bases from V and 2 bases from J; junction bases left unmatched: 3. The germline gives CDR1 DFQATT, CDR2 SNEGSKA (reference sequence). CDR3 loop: CSASLTGNYGYTF. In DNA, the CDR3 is TGCAGTGCTAGCCTGACAGGGAACTATGGCTACACCTTC.

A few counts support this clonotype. CDR3 bases: TGTGCCAGCAGTTTAGAAGAAACAGGGGCCATTGGAGCTTTCTTT. It specifies CASSLEETGAIGAFF. The chain links TRBV12-3 or TRBV12-4 to TRBJ1-1; TRBD1 matches 7 bases. This CDR3 has 15 amino acids. V lost 1 base and J lost 10; bases outside the gene matches: 12.